This TCR beta chain originates from a study of response to subunit inactivated influenza vaccine. A few counts support this clonotype. The antigen is undetermined. General study points: With each seasonal influenza vaccination, the authors suggested, few new T cells are recruited.

Each CDR3 protein gets one entry after TCRdb re-called the RT-PCR reads with MiXCR. The repertoire holds 650,000 or so distinct CDR3 sequences, with approximately 14% as singletons. Trimming removed 1 base at V and 4 bases at J, with 16 bases between. Germline V gene sequence: CDR1 SGHAT, CDR2 FQNNGV. The CDR3 spans 16 residues. Material: PBMCs from blood, obtained around 14 days before vaccination. The chain combines TRBV11-2 with TRBJ2-5, with D tentatively TRBD1 (5 bases). The sequence was collected from a man between 50 and 59 years old who received an inactivated influenza vaccine. CDR3 in DNA: TGTGCCAGCAGCTTAGTGGTGGGGCGGCGTTCAGAGACCCAGTACTTC. Its translation is CASSLVVGRRSETQYF.